This entry lists 2 T cell receptor beta chains sequenced from one sample in a study of identical twins. TCRdb recomputed calls from the 5' RACE reads with MiXCR, one row per CDR3 protein. The sample yields 450,000 to 650,000 distinct CDR3 sequences, over 8.5% seen once. This sample was also put to use in a study of yellow fever vaccine responses in identical twins.

Input material: PBMCs. The source is a woman younger than 35 in good health.

In its sample, this clonotype was seen a few times. CDR3 residues: CASGVRTDTQYF. DNA of the CDR3: TGTGCCAGCGGGGTACGCACAGATACGCAGTATTTT. The rearrangement links TRBV2 to TRBJ2-3; the D is unclear. CDR1 is SNHLY and CDR2 is FYNNEI in the germline V gene. This CDR3 comprises 12 residues. Between the trimmed V and J ends, which lost 8 bases and 1 base, there was a span of 7 bases.

This clonotype came up a few times. V gene TRBV29-1 combines with J gene TRBJ2-2, with TRBD2 matching over 16 bases. CDR1 SQVTM and CDR2 ANQGSEA come from the germline V gene. V lost 6 bases and J lost 1; bases outside the gene matches: 2. CDR3 length: 16 amino acids. DNA for the CDR3: TGCAGCGTGGGACTAGCGGGAGGGCGGAACACCGGGGAGCTGTTTTTT. Amino acids: CSVGLAGGRNTGELFF.